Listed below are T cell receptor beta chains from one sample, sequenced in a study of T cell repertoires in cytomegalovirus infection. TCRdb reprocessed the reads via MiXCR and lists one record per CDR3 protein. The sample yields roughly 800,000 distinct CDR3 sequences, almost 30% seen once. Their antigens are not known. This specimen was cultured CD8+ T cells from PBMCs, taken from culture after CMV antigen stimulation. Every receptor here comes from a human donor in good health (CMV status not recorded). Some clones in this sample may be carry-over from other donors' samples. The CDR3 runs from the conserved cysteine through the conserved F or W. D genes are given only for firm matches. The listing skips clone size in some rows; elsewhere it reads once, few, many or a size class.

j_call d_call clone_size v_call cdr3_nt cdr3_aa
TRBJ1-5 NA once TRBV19 TGTGCCCTCATCTCGGCCCAGCATTTT CALISAQHF
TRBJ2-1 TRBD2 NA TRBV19 TGTGCCAGTAGTATGGGGACTAGCGGGGGCCTCCTGGATGAGCAGTTCTTC CASSMGTSGGLLDEQFF
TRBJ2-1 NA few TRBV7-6 TGTGCCAGCAGCGCGAAGCTCCAGGGTGGACTTATCAATGAGCAGTTCTTC CASSAKLQGGLINEQFF
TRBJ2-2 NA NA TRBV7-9 TGTGCCAGCAGCCCGAACGGGGAACCGGGGACCGGGGAGCTGTTTTTT CASSPNGEPGTGELFF
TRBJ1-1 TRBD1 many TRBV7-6 TGTGCCAGCAGCCAGAACAGGGGGACTGAAGCTTTCTTT CASSQNRGTEAFF
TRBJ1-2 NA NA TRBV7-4 TGTGCCAGCAGCTTACAGAACCAGATGAGCTACACCTTC CASSLQNQMSYTF
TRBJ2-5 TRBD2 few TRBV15 TGTGCCACCAGCGAGCCGGGGACTAGCTTGGAGACCCAGTACTTC CATSEPGTSLETQYF
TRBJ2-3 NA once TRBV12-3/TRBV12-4 TGTGCCAGCAGTTGGTTGCGTAGCACAGATACGCAGTATTTT CASSWLRSTDTQYF
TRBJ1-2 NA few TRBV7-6 TGTGCCAGCAGCTCGTCCGGGACGGACTATGGCTACACCTTC CASSSSGTDYGYTF
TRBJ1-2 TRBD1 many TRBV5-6 TGTGCCAGCAGCCGCCGGTGGGACAGACTAGGCTATGGCTACACCTTC CASSRRWDRLGYGYTF
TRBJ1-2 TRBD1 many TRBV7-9 TGTGCCAGCAGCTTTGGGACAGGGGGCGCAGGAAATGGCTACACCTTC CASSFGTGGAGNGYTF
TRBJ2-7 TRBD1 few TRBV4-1 TGCGCCAGCAGCCAAGATAATGGACAGGCCTACGAGCAGTACTTC CASSQDNGQAYEQYF
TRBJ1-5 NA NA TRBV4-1 TGTGCCAGCAGCCAAGAGAAGGGACGGGTTAATCAGCCCCAGCATTTT CASSQEKGRVNQPQHF
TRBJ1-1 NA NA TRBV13 TGTGCCAGCACCGATAGACCGACTGAAGCTTTCTTT CASTDRPTEAFF
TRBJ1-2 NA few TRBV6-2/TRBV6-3 TGTGCCACCCTCCTCGTTGGCTACACCTTC CATLLVGYTF
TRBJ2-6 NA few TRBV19 TGTGCCAGTACCGCAGAGGGCCCTAGCTCTGGGGCCAACGTCCTGACTTTC CASTAEGPSSGANVLTF
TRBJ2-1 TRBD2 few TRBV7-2 TGTGCCAGCAGCTTAAATAGCGGGGTGAACGTAAATGAGCAGTTCTTC CASSLNSGVNVNEQFF
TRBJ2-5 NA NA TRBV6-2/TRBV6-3 TGTGCCAGCAGTTACTCGGAGCGACTAGTGCTGGAGACCCAGTACTTC CASSYSERLVLETQYF
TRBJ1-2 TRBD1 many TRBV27 TGTGCCAGCAGTTTCAGTCCGGGACAGGGAAACTATGGCTACACCTTC CASSFSPGQGNYGYTF
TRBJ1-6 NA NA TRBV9 TGTGCCAGCAGCGTAGCTCGGGAGACCGTAAATTCACCCCTCCACTTT CASSVARETVNSPLHF
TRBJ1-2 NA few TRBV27 TGTGCCAGCAGTTTAACCAGTAGGCGGGGCTACACCTTC CASSLTSRRGYTF
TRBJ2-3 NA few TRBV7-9 TGTGCCAGCACCCCTCTTGGGGGGCAGAACACAGATACGCAGTATTTT CASTPLGGQNTDTQYF
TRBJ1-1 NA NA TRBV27 TGTGCCAGCCGCTTCGGTTCGAGCACTGAAGCTTTCTTT CASRFGSSTEAFF
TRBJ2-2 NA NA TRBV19 TGTGCCAGTAGTTACGGCACCGTGGAGCTGTTTTTT CASSYGTVELFF
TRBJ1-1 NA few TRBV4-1 TGCGCCAGCAGCCAAGGTAGCCCGGGCGACGAAGCTTTCTTT CASSQGSPGDEAFF
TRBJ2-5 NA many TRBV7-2 TGTGCCAGCAGCTTAGAGGGCGTGGAAGAGACCCAGTACTTC CASSLEGVEETQYF
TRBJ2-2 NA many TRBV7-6 TGTGCCAGCAGCTTAACCGAAGGGACCGGGGAGCTGTTTTTT CASSLTEGTGELFF
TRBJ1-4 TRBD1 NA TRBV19 TGTGCCAGTCTTGGACAGGGTAGAGGAAAACTGTTTTTT CASLGQGRGKLFF
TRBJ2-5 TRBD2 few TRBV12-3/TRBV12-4 TGTGCCAGCAGTTTAGATCCTAGCGGGGCGCAAGAGACCCAGTACTTC CASSLDPSGAQETQYF
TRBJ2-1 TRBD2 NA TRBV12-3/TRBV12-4 TGTGCCAGCACCCGAGCGGGGGGGCTTGATGAGCAGTTCTTC CASTRAGGLDEQFF
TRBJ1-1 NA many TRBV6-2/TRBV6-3 TGTGCCAGCAGTTATGGTCCGGGGGGATTTAACACTGAAGCTTTCTTT CASSYGPGGFNTEAFF
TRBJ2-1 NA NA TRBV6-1 TGTGCCAGCAGCTTTCCAAATGGACAATTCGGCAATGAGCAGTTCTTC CASSFPNGQFGNEQFF
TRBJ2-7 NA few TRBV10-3 TGTGCCAGCCGATGGGGGCAGGCGGGCGAGCAGTACTTC CASRWGQAGEQYF
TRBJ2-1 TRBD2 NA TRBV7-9 TGTGCCAGCAGTGGACCCTTGGGGACGCACGCGGGGGGCTCGGACTACAATGAGCAGTTCTTC CASSGPLGTHAGGSDYNEQFF
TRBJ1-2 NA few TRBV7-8 TGTGCCAGCAGCTTAGCGGGCCAGGTCGATGGCTACACCTTC CASSLAGQVDGYTF
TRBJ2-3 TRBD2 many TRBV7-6 TGTGCCAGCAGCTTTCGACTAGCGGGGGACACAGATACGCAGTATTTT CASSFRLAGDTDTQYF
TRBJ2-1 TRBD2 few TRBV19 TGTGCCAGTAGTATAGCTAGCGGGGGGATCAATGAGCAGTTCTTC CASSIASGGINEQFF
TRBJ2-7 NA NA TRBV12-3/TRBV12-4 TGTGCCAGCAGTTTAAGGGACGGCGAGGGAGAGCAGTACTTC CASSLRDGEGEQYF
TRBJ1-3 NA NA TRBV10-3 TGTGCCATCAGGACCACTCAGGGTTCCGGAAACACCATATATTTT CAIRTTQGSGNTIYF
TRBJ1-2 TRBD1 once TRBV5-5 TGTGCCAGCAGCCCCTCCCGATTGGGACAGGGGGCCTATGGCTACACCTTC CASSPSRLGQGAYGYTF
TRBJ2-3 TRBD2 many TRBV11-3 TGTGCCAGCAGCTTAGATCTAGCGGCTACAGATACGCAGTATTTT CASSLDLAATDTQYF
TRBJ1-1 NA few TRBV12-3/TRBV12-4 TGTGCCAGCAGTTCCAGACCGGGGGGTACTGAAGCTTTCTTT CASSSRPGGTEAFF
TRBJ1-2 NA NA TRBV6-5 TGTGCCAGCAGTTACGTGGCAGCTTTCAACTATGGCTACACCTTC CASSYVAAFNYGYTF
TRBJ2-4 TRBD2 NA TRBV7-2 TGTGCCAGCACTAGCTCTAGCGGGTGGTCCAAAAACATTCAGTACTTC CASTSSSGWSKNIQYF
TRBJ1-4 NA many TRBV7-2 TGTGCCAGCAGCTCCGGACAGTCACTGTTTTTT CASSSGQSLFF
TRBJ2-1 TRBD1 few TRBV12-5 TGTGCTAGTGGGATCGGGACAGCCGGTGGTGAGCAGTTCTTC CASGIGTAGGEQFF
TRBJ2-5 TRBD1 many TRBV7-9 TGTGCCAGCAGCTTAGATCTAAGTTGGGACAGCCAAGAGACCCAGTACTTC CASSLDLSWDSQETQYF
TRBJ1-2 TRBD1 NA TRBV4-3 TGCGCCAGCAGCCAAGACAGGGGGCCGTTGGGCTACACCTTC CASSQDRGPLGYTF
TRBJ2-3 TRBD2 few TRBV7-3 TGTGCCAGCAGCTTAACGTCCCAGCGGGGGTCTAGCACAGATACGCAGTATTTT CASSLTSQRGSSTDTQYF
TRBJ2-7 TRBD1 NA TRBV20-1 TGCAGTGCCGGGGGACAGGCAGCCTACGAGCAGTACTTC CSAGGQAAYEQYF